The clone carrying this T cell receptor beta chain showed up just a few times. The target antigen is unknown. Trimming removed 7 bases from V and 0 bases from J; junction bases left unmatched: 11. The germline V gene has CDR1 WSHSY and CDR2 SAAADI. This CDR3 has 16 amino acids. This record belongs to a study of OX40 agonist ivuxolimab in advanced cancers. Across the whole study: In three patients, partial responses were observed, one with hepatocellular carcinoma and two with cutaneous melanoma.

Generated by immunoSEQ multiplex PCR, the TCRdb table keeps only in-frame clones and is missing some. The top ten clones hold about 0.45% of a sample with tens of thousands of clones, over 80% of them seen once. Study-level findings and limits: Clonal expansion among partial responders at 0.1-3.0 mg/kg ranked near the lowest. Both CD4+ and CD8+ T cell populations in blood had undergone clonal expansion by week 6 at 0.1 to 3.0 mg/kg.

This chain links TRBV10-2 with TRBJ2-7, with TRBD2 identical over 8 bases. Material: CD4+ or CD8+ T cells sorted from blood, obtained in a trial of the OX40 agonist ivuxolimab. The clonotype originates from an adult with an advanced solid tumor such as melanoma, head and neck, liver or kidney cancer. The CDR3 loop is CASKNVGGATSYEQYF. CDR3 bases: TGCGCCAGCAAAAATGTCGGGGGGGCCACCTCCTACGAGCAGTACTTC.